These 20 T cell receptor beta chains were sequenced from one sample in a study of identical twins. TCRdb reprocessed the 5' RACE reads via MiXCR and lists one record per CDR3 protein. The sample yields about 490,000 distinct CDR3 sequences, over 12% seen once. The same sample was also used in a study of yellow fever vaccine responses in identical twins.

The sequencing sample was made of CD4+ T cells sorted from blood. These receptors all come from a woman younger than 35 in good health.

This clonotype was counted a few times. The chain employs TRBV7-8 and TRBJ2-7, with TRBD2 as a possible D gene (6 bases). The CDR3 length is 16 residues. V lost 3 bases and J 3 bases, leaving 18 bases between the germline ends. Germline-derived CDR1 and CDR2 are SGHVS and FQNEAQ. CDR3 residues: CASSFASRGERYEQYV. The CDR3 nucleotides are TGTGCCAGCAGCTTTGCATCGCGGGGCGAACGCTACGAGCAGTACGTC.

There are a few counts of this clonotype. The CDR3: CASSGTSEVPLDEQFF. Here the CDR3 DNA reads TGTGCCAGCAGCGGAACTTCGGAAGTCCCCTTGGATGAGCAGTTCTTC. The genes are TRBV5-6 and TRBJ2-1; D remains unclear. Germline-derived CDR1 and CDR2 are SGHDT and YYEEEE. The V end was cut by 4 bases, the J end by 8 bases, with 22 bases between. This CDR3 region has 16 residues.

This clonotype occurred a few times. The CDR3 here is CATKGQVVNEQFF. CDR3 bases: TGTGCCACAAAGGGCCAGGTTGTCAATGAGCAGTTCTTC. The V call is TRBV24-1, the J call TRBJ2-1; D is unresolved. CDR1 and CDR2 from the germline V gene are KGHDR and SFDVKD. The CDR3 runs to 13 residues. Trimming left V 10 bases short and J 6 bases short, with 15 bases between.

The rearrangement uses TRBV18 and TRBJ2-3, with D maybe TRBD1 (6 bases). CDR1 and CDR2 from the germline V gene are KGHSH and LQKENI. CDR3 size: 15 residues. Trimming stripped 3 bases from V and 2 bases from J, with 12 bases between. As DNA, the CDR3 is TGTGCCAGCTCACCTTTACAGGGAACCACAGATACGCAGTATTTT. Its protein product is CASSPLQGTTDTQYF.

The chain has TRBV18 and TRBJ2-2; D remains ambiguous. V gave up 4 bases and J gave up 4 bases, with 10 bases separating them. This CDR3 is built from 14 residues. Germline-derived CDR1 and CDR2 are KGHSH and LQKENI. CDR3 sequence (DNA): TGTGCCAGCTCACGACCGGGCCGCACCGGGGAGCTGTTTTTT. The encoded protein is CASSRPGRTGELFF.

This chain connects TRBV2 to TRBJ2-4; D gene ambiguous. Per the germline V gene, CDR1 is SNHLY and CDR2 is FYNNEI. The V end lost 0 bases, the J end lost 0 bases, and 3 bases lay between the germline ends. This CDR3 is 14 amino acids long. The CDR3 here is CASSEAGAKNIQYF. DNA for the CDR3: TGTGCCAGCAGTGAAGCGGGAGCCAAAAACATTCAGTACTTC.

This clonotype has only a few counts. The CDR3, as DNA: TGTGCCAGCAGCTTTTTCTCTCTCTCTGGGGCCAACGTCCTGACTTTC. It encodes CASSFFSLSGANVLTF. V is TRBV5-6 and J is TRBJ2-6; D is undetermined. Germline lookup yields CDR1 SGHDT and CDR2 YYEEEE. The CDR3 is 16 residues long. The V end was cut by 2 bases, the J end by 0 bases, with 9 bases between.

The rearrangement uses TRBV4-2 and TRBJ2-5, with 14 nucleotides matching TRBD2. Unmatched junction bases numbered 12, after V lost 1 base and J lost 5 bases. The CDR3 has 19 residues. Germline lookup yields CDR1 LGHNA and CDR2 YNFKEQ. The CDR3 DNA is TGTGCCAGCAGCCAAGGTCCTCCGGGACTAGCGGGAGTGGAGGAGACCCAGTACTTC. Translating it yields CASSQGPPGLAGVEETQYF.

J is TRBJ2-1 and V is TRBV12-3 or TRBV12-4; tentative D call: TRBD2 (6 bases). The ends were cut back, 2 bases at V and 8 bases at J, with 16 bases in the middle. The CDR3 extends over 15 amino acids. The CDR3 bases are TGTGCCAGCAGTTTATTGACTAGTGGGGTATATGAGCAGTTCTTC. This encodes CASSLLTSGVYEQFF.

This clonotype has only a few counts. CDR3 nucleotides: TGTGCCAGCAGCTTAGTTAGCGGGGGAAACACCGGGGAGCTGTTTTTT. Translated: CASSLVSGGNTGELFF. The chain links TRBV11-2 to TRBJ2-2; 9 bases are a match to TRBD2. CDR3 length: 16 amino acids. The germline V gene has CDR1 SGHAT and CDR2 FQNNGV. V dropped 1 base and J dropped 2; count of bases not matched to a gene: 2.

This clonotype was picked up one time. CDR3 bases: TGTGCCAGCAGCTTAGCGCGGGAAGGGAATGAGCAGTTCTTC. This codes for CASSLAREGNEQFF. This chain connects TRBV7-6 to TRBJ2-1; D perhaps matches TRBD2 (6 bases). Per germline, CDR1 SGHVS and CDR2 FNYEAQ. The CDR3 totals 14 residues. V lost 0 bases and J 7 bases, leaving 10 bases between the germline ends.

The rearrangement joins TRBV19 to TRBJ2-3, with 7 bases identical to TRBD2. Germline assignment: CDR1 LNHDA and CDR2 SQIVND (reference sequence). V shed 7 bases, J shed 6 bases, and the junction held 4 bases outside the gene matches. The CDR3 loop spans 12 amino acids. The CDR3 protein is CASKAGVDTQYF. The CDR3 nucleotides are TGTGCCAGTAAGGCGGGGGTGGATACGCAGTATTTT.

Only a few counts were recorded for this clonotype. The CDR3 DNA reads as TGTGCCAGCAGCCCGGGGACAGGGGGTAGCACAGATACGCAGTATTTT. This translates into CASSPGTGGSTDTQYF. The chain couples TRBV7-8 to TRBJ2-3; 11 nucleotides line up with TRBD1. The CDR3 is made up of 16 amino acids. Germline CDR1 reads SGHVS; CDR2 reads FQNEAQ. The trim removed 5 bases at V and 0 bases at J, leaving 4 bases unmatched. The full variable domain, in which reference TRBV7-8 and TRBJ2-3 provide the parts outside the CDR3, is GAGVSQSPRYKVAKRGQDVALRCDPISGHVSLFWYQQALGQGPEFLTYFQNEAQLDKSGLPSDRFFAERPEGSVSTLKIQRTQQEDSAVYLCASSPGTGGSTDTQYFGPGTRLTVL.

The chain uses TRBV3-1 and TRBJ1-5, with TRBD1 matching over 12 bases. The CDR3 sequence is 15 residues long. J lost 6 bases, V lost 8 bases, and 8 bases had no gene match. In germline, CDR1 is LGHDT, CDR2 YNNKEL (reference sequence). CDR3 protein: CASQKGTGGFQPQHF. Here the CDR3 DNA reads TGTGCCAGCCAAAAGGGGACAGGGGGCTTTCAGCCCCAGCATTTT.

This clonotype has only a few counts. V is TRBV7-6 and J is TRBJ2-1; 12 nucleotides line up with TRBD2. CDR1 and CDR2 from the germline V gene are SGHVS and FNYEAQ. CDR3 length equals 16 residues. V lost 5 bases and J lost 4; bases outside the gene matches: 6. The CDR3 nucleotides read TGTGCCAGCAGCCCTCCCGGGACTAGCGGGTACAATGAGCAGTTCTTC. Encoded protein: CASSPPGTSGYNEQFF. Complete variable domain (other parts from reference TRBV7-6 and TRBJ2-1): GAGVSQSPRYKVTKRGQDVALRCDPISGHVSLYWYRQALGQGPEFLTYFNYEAQQDKSGLPNDRFSAERPEGSISTLTIQRTEQRDSAMYRCASSPPGTSGYNEQFFGPGTRLTVL.

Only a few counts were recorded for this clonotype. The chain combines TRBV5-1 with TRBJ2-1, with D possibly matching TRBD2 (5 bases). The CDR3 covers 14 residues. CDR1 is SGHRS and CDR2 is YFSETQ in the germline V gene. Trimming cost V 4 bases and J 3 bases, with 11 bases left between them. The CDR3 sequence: CASSEAVGYNEQFF. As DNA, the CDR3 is TGCGCCAGCAGCGAAGCGGTGGGCTACAATGAGCAGTTCTTC.

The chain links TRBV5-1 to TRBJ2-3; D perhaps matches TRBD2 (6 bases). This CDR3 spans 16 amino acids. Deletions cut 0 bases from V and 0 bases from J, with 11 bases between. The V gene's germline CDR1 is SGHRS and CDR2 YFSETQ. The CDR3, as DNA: TGCGCCAGCAGCTTGGCGGGGGAAACTAGCACAGATACGCAGTATTTT. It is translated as CASSLAGETSTDTQYF.

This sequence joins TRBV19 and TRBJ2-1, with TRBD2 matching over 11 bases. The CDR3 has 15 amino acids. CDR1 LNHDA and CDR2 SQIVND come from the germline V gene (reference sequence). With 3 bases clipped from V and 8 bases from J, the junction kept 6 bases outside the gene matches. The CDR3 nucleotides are TGTGCCAGTAGTATTGTGACTAGCGGGAAGGATGAGCAGTTCTTC. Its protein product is CASSIVTSGKDEQFF.

In DNA form, the CDR3 reads TGTGCCAGCAGCTTAGGGGCGGGTTTGACTGAAGCTTTCTTT. As protein: CASSLGAGLTEAFF. The chain uses TRBV7-2 and TRBJ1-1; D unclear. V dropped 1 base and J dropped 5 bases, with 11 bases sitting between them. Germline-derived CDR1 and CDR2 are SGHTA and FQGNSA. There are 14 residues in the CDR3.

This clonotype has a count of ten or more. CDR3 bases: TGTGCCAGCAGTTCCCGACAGGTTTTACGTGGAAACACCATATATTTT. This gives the protein CASSSRQVLRGNTIYF. The chain recombines TRBV28 with TRBJ1-3; D perhaps matches TRBD1 (6 bases). V lost 4 bases and J lost 3, with 16 bases in between. The CDR3 contains 16 residues. Per germline, CDR1 MDHEN and CDR2 SYDVKM. Based on the CDR3 plus reference TRBV28 and TRBJ1-3, the full variable domain is DVKVTQSSRYLVKRTGEKVFLECVQDMDHENMFWYRQDPGLGLRLIYFSYDVKMKEKGDIPEGYSVSREKKERFSLILESASTNQTSMYLCASSSRQVLRGNTIYFGEGSWLTVV.